This TCR beta chain was sequenced for a study of blood T cell repertoires in COVID-19. The wider study: Material from acute and convalescent COVID-19 was sourced from the United States, Italy and Spain.

Germline V gene data show CDR1 as SGHRS and CDR2 as YFSETQ. The CDR3 length is 15 residues. The V end lost 0 bases, the J end lost 2 bases, and 9 bases lay between the germline ends. Clones were read by immunoSEQ multiplex PCR, and TCRdb kept only the in-frame ones, dropping some. The data contain over 250,000 clones, 75% to 90% of them singletons. The gene calls are TRBV5-1 and TRBJ2-1; D gene ambiguous. The sample consisted of PBMCs or T cells enriched from blood (not recorded which). The TCR sequence derives from a woman younger than 30 who had recovered from COVID-19. CDR3 coding DNA: TGCGCCAGCAGCTTGGATCCTAACCCCTACAATGAGCAGTTCTTC. Its protein is CASSLDPNPYNEQFF.